This T cell receptor beta chain was obtained from a study of control samples from healthy donors and cancer patients. This clone was observed once. Assay used: immunoSEQ multiplex PCR; TCRdb lists only in-frame clones, some missing. Of around 51,000 clones in the sample, over 70% were seen once. The length of the CDR3 is 16 residues. Germline values: CDR1 MNHEY, CDR2 SMNVEV (reference sequence). V lost 2 bases to trimming and J lost 2 bases, with 13 bases between them. The source material was blood. The chain links TRBV27 to TRBJ2-1; D remains ambiguous. The sequence came from a man aged 70-80 years in good health. The DNA of the CDR3 is TGTGCCAGCAGTTTAATCCCCACGCTAGCCTACAATGAGCAGTTCTTC. This encodes CASSLIPTLAYNEQFF.